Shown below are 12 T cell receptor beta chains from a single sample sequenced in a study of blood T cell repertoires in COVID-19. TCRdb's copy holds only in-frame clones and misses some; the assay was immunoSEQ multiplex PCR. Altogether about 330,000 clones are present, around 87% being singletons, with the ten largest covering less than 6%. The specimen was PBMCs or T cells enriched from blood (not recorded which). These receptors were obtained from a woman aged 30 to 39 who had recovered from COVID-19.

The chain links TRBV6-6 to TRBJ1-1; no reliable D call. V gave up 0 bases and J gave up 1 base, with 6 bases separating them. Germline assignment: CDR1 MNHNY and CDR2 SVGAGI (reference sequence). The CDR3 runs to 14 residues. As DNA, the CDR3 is TGTGCCAGCAGTTACTCCCAGCGGAACACTGAAGCTTTCTTT. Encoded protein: CASSYSQRNTEAFF.

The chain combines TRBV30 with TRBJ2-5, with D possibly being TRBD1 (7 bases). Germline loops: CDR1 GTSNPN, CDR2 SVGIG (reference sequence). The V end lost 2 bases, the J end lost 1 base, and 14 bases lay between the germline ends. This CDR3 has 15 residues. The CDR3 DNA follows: TGTGCCTGGAGTCATTCAGGGGGGCCCCAAGAGACCCAGTACTTC. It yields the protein CAWSHSGGPQETQYF. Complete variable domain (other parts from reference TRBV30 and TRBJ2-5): SQTIHQWPATLVQPVGSPLSLECTVEGTSNPNLYWYRQAAGRGLQLLFYSVGIGQISSEVPQNLSASRPQDRQFILSSKKLLLSDSGFYLCAWSHSGGPQETQYFGPGTRLLVL.

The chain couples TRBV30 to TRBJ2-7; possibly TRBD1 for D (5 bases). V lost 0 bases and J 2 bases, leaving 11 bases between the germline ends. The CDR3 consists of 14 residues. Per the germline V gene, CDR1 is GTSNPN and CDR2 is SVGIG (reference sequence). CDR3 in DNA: TGTGCCTGGAGTGTAGGGGATCGGGCCTACGAGCAGTACTTC. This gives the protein CAWSVGDRAYEQYF.

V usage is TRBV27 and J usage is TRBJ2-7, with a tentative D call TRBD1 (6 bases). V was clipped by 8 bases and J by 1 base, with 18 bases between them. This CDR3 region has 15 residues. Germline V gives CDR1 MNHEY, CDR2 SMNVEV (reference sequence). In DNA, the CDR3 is TGTGCCAGCCGCTTAGGTACAGGGCTTTCCTACGAGCAGTACTTC. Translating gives CASRLGTGLSYEQYF.

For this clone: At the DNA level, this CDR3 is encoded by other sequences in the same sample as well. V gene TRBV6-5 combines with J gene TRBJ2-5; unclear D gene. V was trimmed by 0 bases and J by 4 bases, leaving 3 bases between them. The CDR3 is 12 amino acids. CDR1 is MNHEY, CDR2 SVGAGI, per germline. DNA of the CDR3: TGTGCCAGCAGTTACTCTCGAGAGACCCAGTACTTC. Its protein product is CASSYSRETQYF.

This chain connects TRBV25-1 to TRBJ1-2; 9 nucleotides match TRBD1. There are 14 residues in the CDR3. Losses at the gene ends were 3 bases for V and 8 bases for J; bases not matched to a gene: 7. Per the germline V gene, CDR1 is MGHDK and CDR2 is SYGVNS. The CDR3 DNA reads TGTGCCAGCAGTGAGGCAACAGGGGGCCAGGGCTACACCTTC. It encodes CASSEATGGQGYTF.

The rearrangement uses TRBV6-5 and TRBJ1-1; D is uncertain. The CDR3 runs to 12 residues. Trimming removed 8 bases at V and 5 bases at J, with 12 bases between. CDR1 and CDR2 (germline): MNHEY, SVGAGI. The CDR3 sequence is CASYRRGTEAFF. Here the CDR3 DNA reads TGTGCCAGCTACCGCCGGGGTACTGAAGCTTTCTTT.

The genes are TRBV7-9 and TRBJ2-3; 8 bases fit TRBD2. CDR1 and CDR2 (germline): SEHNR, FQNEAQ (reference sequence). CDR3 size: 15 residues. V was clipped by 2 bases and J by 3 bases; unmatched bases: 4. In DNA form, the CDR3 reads TGTGCCAGCAGCTTACCGGGGGGGCTGACAGATACGCAGTATTTT. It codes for CASSLPGGLTDTQYF.

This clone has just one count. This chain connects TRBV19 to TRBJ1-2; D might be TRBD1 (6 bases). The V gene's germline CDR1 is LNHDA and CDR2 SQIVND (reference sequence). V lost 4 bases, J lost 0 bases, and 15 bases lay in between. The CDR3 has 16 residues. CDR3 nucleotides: TGTGCCAGTAGTACCGACCTCAGACAGGCTAACTATGGCTACACCTTC. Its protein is CASSTDLRQANYGYTF.

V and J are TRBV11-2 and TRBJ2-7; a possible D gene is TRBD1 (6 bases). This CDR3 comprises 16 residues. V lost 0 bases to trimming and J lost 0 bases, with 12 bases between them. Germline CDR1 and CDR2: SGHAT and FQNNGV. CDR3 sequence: CASSLDLEQGSYEQYF. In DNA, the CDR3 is TGTGCCAGCAGCTTAGATCTGGAACAGGGCTCCTACGAGCAGTACTTC.

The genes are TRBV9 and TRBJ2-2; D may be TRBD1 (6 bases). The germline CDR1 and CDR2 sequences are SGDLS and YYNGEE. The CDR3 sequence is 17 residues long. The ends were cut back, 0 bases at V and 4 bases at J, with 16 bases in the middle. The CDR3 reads CASSVAQDSFPTGELFF. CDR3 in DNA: TGTGCCAGCAGCGTAGCTCAGGACAGCTTCCCCACCGGGGAGCTGTTTTTT.

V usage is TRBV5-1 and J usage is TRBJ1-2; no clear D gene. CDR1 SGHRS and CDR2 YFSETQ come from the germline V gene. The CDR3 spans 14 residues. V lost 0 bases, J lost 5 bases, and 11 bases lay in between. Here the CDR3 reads CASSLGVSLYGYTF. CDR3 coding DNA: TGCGCCAGCAGCTTGGGAGTTTCCCTTTATGGCTACACCTTC.